Listed below are T cell receptor beta chains from one sample, sequenced in a study of follicular helper T cells after annual influenza vaccination. The protocol was immunoSEQ multiplex PCR, while the TCRdb copy is restricted to in-frame clones and leaves out a portion. Of fewer than 11,000 clones in the sample, roughly four fifths are singletons; the top ten hold about 0.82%. Sequenced here: CXCR5- memory CD4+ T cells sorted from blood, sampled 7 days after influenza vaccination. Receptors were obtained from an adult who received the influenza vaccine. CDR3s include the opening cysteine and the closing phenylalanine or tryptophan. A D gene is named only where the DNA matches it firmly. Expanded clones are given a class, and other clones once, few, many or no size at all.

D gene	clone size	V gene	J gene	CDR3 length	CDR3 DNA	CDR3 protein
TRBD2	NA	TRBV6-6	TRBJ2-1	15	TGTGCCAGCAGGACGGGACTAGCGGGGGGCGATGAGCAGTTCTTC	CASRTGLAGGDEQFF
NA	NA	TRBV6-5	TRBJ1-1	14	TGTGCCAGCAGATCGAGTGTGGGTGTCACTGAAGCTTTCTTT	CASRSSVGVTEAFF
NA	NA	TRBV27	TRBJ2-5	14	TGTGCCAGCAGTTTAGTTGGGAGCCAAGAGACCCAGTACTTC	CASSLVGSQETQYF
NA	NA	TRBV4-1	TRBJ2-7	15	TGCGCCAGCAGCCAAGCGCCTGTTGAACCCTACGAGCAGTACTTC	CASSQAPVEPYEQYF
TRBD1	once	TRBV4-3	TRBJ1-2	15	TGCGCCAGCAGCCAAGAAATGGACAGGCAGAGTGGCTACACCTTC	CASSQEMDRQSGYTF
TRBD2	NA	TRBV28	TRBJ2-7	14	TGTGCCAGCAGTGCCCCTAGCGGAGGCTACGAGCAGTACTTC	CASSAPSGGYEQYF
NA	few	TRBV25-1	TRBJ1-1	16	TGTGCCAGCAGTCCTCCATGGGCAGGATCGAACACTGAAGCTTTCTTT	CASSPPWAGSNTEAFF
NA	NA	TRBV7-8	TRBJ1-3	15	TGTGCCAGCAGCTTAGCAACGGACTCTGGAAACACCATATATTTT	CASSLATDSGNTIYF
TRBD1	NA	TRBV27	TRBJ1-5	15	TGTGCCAGCAGTTTAGGACAGGGCTTGGGTCAGCCCCAGCATTTT	CASSLGQGLGQPQHF
NA	NA	TRBV5-4	TRBJ2-5	12	TGTGCCAGCAGTCGCGCGCAAGAGACCCAGTACTTC	CASSRAQETQYF
NA	NA	TRBV5-1	TRBJ2-7	13	TGCGCCAGCAGCTCCTTTAGCTCCTACGAGCAGTACTTC	CASSSFSSYEQYF
NA	NA	TRBV6-5	TRBJ1-1	15	TGTGCCAGCAGCCGACCGGCTGTTATGAACACTGAAGCTTTCTTT	CASSRPAVMNTEAFF